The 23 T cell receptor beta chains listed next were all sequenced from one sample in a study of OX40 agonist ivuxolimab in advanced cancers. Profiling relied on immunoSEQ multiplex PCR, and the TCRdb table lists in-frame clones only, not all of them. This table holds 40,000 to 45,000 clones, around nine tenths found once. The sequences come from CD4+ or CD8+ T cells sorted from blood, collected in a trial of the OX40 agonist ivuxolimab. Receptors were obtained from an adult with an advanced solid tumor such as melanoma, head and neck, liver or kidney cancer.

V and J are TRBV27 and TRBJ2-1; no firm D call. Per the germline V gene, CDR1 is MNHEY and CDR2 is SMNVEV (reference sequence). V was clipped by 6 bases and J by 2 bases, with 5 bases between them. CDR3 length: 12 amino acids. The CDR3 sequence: CASSATYNEQFF. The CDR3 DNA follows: TGTGCCAGCAGCGCCACCTACAATGAGCAGTTCTTC.

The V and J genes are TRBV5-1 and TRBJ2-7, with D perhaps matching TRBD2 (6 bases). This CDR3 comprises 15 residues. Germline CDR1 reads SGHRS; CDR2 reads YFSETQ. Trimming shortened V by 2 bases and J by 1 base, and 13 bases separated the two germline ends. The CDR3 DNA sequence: TGCGCCAGCAGCTTCCGGGACTCCTCATCCTACGAGCAGTACTTC. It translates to CASSFRDSSSYEQYF.

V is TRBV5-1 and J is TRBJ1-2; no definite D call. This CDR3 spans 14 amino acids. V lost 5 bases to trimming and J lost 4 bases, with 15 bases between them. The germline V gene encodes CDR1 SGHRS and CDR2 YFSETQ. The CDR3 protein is CASRSSTLLYGYTF. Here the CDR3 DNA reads TGCGCCAGCAGAAGTAGCACTCTCCTCTATGGCTACACCTTC.

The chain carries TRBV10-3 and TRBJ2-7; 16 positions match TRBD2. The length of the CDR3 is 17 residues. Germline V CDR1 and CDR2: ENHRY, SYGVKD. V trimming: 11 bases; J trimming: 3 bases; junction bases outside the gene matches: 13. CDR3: CASTGTSGGARYYEQYF. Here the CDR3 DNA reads TGTGCCTCCACCGGGACTAGCGGGGGGGCCCGTTACTACGAGCAGTACTTC.

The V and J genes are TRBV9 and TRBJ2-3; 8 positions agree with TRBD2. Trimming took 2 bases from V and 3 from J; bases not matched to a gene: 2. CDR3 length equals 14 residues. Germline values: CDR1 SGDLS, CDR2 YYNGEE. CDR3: CASSVSGGTDTQYF. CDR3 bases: TGTGCCAGCAGCGTCAGCGGGGGAACAGATACGCAGTATTTT.

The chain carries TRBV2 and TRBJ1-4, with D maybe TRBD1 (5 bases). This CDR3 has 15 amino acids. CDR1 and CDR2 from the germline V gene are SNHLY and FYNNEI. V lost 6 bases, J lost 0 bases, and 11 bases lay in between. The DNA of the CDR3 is TGTGCCAGCAGCCCCGGGGCAGCAACTAATGAAAAACTGTTTTTT. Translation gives CASSPGAATNEKLFF.

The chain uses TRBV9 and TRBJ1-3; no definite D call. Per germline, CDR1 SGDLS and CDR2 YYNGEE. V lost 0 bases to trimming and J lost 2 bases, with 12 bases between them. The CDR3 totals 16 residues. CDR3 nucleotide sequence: TGTGCCAGCAGCGTAGATACAGTTAAGCCTGGAAACACCATATATTTT. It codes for CASSVDTVKPGNTIYF.

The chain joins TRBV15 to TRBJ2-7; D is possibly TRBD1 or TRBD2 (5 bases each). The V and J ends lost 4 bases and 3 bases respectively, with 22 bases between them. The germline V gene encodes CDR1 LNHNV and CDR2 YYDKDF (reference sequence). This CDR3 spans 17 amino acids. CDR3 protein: CATSIDASGRILYEQYF. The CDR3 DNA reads TGTGCCACCAGCATCGACGCCTCGGGACGGATCCTCTACGAGCAGTACTTC. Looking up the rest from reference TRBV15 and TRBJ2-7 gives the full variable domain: DAMVIQNPRYQVTQFGKPVTLSCSQTLNHNVMYWYQQKSSQAPKLLFHYYDKDFNNEADTPDNFQSRRPNTSFCFLDIRSPGLGDTAMYLCATSIDASGRILYEQYFGPGTRLTVT.

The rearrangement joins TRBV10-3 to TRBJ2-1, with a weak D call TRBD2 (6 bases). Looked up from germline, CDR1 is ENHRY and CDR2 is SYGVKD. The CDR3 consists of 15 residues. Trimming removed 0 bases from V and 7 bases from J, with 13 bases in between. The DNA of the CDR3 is TGTGCCATCAGTGAGTCCGCGGGAACGGGAAATGAGCAGTTCTTC. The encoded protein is CAISESAGTGNEQFF.

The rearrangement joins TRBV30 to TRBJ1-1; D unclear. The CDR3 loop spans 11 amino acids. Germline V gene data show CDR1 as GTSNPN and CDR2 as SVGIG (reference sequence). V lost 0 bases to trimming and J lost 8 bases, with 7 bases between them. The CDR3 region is CAWSVGREAFF. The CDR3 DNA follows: TGTGCCTGGAGTGTCGGAAGGGAAGCTTTCTTT.

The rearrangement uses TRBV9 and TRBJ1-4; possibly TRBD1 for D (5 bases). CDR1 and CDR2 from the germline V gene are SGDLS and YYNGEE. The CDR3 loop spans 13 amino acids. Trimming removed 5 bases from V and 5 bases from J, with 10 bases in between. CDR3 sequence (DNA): TGTGCCAGCAGATCCAGGGAAAATGAAAAACTGTTTTTT. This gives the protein CASRSRENEKLFF.

CDR3 region: CASSQSGVPYNEQFF. Written as DNA, the CDR3 is TGTGCCAGCAGCCAGAGCGGGGTGCCATACAATGAGCAGTTCTTC. This sequence joins TRBV11-3 and TRBJ2-1; 7 bases are shared with TRBD2. Germline values: CDR1 SGHNT, CDR2 YENEEA. V dropped 5 bases and J dropped 4; count of bases not matched to a gene: 8. The CDR3 covers 15 residues. Together with reference TRBV11-3 and TRBJ2-1, the CDR3 gives the full variable domain: EAGVVQSPRYKIIEKKQPVAFWCNPISGHNTLYWYLQNLGQGPELLIRYENEEAVDDSQLPKDRFSAERLKGVDSTLKIQPAELGDSAVYLCASSQSGVPYNEQFFGPGTRLTVL.

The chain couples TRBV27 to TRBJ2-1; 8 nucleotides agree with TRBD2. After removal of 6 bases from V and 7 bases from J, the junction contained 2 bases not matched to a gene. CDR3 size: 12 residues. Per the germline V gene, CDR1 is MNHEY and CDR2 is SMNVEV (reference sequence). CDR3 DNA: TGTGCCAGCAGCCCGGGAGGGAATGAGCAGTTCTTC. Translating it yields CASSPGGNEQFF.

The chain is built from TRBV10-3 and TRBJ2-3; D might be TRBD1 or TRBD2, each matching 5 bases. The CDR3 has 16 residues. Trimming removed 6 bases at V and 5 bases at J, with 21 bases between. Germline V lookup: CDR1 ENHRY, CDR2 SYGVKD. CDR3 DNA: TGTGCCATCAGCGACCTCCGTGAGGGGCCCGGAGATACGCAGTATTTT. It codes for CAISDLREGPGDTQYF.

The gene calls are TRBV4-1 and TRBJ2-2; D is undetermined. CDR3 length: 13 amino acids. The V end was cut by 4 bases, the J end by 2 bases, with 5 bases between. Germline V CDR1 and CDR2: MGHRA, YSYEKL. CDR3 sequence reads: CASSRQNTGELFF. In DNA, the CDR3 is TGCGCCAGCAGCCGTCAAAACACCGGGGAGCTGTTTTTT.

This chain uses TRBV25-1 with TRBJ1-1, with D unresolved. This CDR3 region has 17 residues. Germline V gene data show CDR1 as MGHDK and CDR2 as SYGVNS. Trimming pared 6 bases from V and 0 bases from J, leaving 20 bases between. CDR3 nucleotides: TGTGCCAGCAGCGCCGGGTCCCCATTCGGAATGAACACTGAAGCTTTCTTT. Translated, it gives CASSAGSPFGMNTEAFF.

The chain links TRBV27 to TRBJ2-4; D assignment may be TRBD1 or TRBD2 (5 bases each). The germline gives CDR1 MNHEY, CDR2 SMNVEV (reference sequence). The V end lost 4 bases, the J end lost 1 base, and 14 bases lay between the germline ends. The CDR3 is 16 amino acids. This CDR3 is CASSSFQGTAKNIQYF. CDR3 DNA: TGTGCCAGCAGTTCCTTCCAAGGGACGGCCAAAAACATTCAGTACTTC.

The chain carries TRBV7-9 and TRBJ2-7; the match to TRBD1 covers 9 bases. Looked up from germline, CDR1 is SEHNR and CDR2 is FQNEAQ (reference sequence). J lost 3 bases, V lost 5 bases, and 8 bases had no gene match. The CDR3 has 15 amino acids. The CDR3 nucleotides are TGTGCCAGCAGCCACCCCCTGGACAGGGGCTACGAGCAGTACTTC. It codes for CASSHPLDRGYEQYF. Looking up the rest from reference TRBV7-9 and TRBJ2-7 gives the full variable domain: DTGVSQNPRHKITKRGQNVTFRCDPISEHNRLYWYRQTLGQGPEFLTYFQNEAQLEKSRLLSDRFSAERPKGSFSTLEIQRTEQGDSAMYLCASSHPLDRGYEQYFGPGTRLTVT.

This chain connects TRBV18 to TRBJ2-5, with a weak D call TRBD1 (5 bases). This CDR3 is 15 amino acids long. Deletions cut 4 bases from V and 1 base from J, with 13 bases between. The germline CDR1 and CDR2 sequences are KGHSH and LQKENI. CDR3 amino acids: CASSRLDRSQETQYF. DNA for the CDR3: TGTGCCAGCTCACGGTTAGACAGATCCCAAGAGACCCAGTACTTC.

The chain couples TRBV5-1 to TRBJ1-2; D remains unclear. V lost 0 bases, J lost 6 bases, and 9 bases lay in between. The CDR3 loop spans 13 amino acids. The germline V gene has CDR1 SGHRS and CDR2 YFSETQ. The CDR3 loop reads CASSLGTVDGYTF. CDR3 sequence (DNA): TGCGCCAGCAGCTTGGGAACTGTGGATGGCTACACCTTC. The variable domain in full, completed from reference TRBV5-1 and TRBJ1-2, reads KAGVTQTPRYLIKTRGQQVTLSCSPISGHRSVSWYQQTPGQGLQFLFEYFSETQRNKGNFPGRFSGRQFSNSRSEMNVSTLELGDSALYLCASSLGTVDGYTFGSGTRLTVV.

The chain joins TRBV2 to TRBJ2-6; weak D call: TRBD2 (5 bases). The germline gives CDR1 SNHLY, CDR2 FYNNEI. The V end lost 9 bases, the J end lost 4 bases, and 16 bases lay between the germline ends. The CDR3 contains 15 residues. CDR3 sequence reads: CARGSRKTGANVLTF. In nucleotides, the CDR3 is TGTGCCAGGGGGAGCCGGAAGACGGGGGCCAACGTCCTGACTTTC.

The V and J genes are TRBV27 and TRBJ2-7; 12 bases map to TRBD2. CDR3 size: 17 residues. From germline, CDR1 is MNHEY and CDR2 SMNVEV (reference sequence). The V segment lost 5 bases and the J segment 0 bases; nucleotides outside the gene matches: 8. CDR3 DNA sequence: TGTGCCAGCAGTCCCCCGGGACTAGCGGGTTTCTCCTACGAGCAGTACTTC. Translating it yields CASSPPGLAGFSYEQYF.

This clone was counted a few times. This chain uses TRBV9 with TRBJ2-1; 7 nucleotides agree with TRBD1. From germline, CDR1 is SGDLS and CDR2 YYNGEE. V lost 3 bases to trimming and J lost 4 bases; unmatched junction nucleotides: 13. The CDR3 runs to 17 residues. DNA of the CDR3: TGTGCCAGCAGCGCCACCGTAACAGGGGAAGCGTACAATGAGCAGTTCTTC. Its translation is CASSATVTGEAYNEQFF.